This TCR beta chain stems from a study of cytomegalovirus exposure and HLA in healthy donors. Findings and limits, study-wide: The likely origin of a cluster of highly shared sequence variants was a sequencing artifact. As was reported, the HLA-A and HLA-B alleles of most subjects were accurately predicted from TCR beta sequences. In a later analysis, 17,000 or so TCR beta sequences were associated with HLA alleles at 0.05 false discovery rate.

The PCR ran on 60 Vbeta and 13 Jbeta primers. Method: immunoSEQ multiplex PCR; TCRdb's copy keeps in-frame clones and lacks some. This sample has approximately 130,000 clones, with around two thirds found just once. This clone was seen more than once but under ten times. Its specificity is not known. Donors likely had unrecorded immune exposures despite being nominally healthy when sampled. The origin of this receptor is a woman aged 40 to 50 in good health and CMV-seronegative. Sequenced sample: PBMCs.

The CDR3 region is CASSQSLAGGARVEQFF. As DNA, the CDR3 is TGTGCCAGCAGCCAGTCATTAGCGGGGGGGGCGAGGGTTGAGCAGTTCTTC. The chain combines TRBV4-2 with TRBJ2-1; 11 bases are shared with TRBD2. Trimming cost V 3 bases and J 9 bases; bases outside gene matches: 13. The germline CDR1 and CDR2 sequences are LGHNA and YNFKEQ. The CDR3 contains 17 residues.